This T cell receptor beta chain derives from a study of T cell repertoires in cytomegalovirus infection. Worth noting for this clonotype: Antigen specificity is unknown.

Germline lookup yields CDR1 SGHAT and CDR2 FQNNGV. The CDR3 is 16 residues long. The ends lost 5 bases at V and 1 base at J; junction bases unmatched: 6. TCRdb re-called the reads with MiXCR, one entry per CDR3 protein. This table has 100,000 to 120,000 distinct CDR3 sequences, 30% appearing once. Sequencing was performed on CD8+ T cells from cultured PBMCs, taken from culture after CMV antigen stimulation. J is TRBJ2-2 and V is TRBV11-2, with 8 bases aligning to TRBD2. This clonotype was obtained from a human donor in good health (CMV status not recorded). Some clones in this sample may be carry-over from other donors' samples. The CDR3 reads CASSPRAGGNTGELFF. As DNA, the CDR3 is TGTGCCAGCAGCCCACGGGCGGGGGGGAACACCGGGGAGCTGTTTTTT.